The present T cell receptor beta chain was sequenced within a study of shared clonotypes between healthy human individuals. Looking at the study overall: The study used three CD4 naive, three CD4 memory, two CD8 naive and one CD8 memory plate per donor.

This CDR3 has 18 residues. With 1 base removed from V and 3 bases from J, the gap between germline ends came to 16 bases. CDR1 is SNHLY and CDR2 is FYNNEI in the germline V gene. Sequencing was performed with immunoSEQ multiplex PCR; in TCRdb, only in-frame clones are kept and a portion is missing. The sample records over 2 million clones, just under 95% being singletons. The clonotype was recovered from a man aged 18-30 years in good health. Some clones in this sample may be carry-over from other donors' samples. The sample taken for sequencing was naive CD4+ T cells from PBMCs. Subset indicated: CD45RA+ positively selected. The chain carries TRBV2 and TRBJ2-6, with D possibly TRBD1 on 5 matching bases. CDR3 in DNA: TGTGCCAGCAGTGAAGGGCCAGGGTTAATCTTTGGGGCCAACGTCCTGACTTTC. The encoded protein is CASSEGPGLIFGANVLTF.